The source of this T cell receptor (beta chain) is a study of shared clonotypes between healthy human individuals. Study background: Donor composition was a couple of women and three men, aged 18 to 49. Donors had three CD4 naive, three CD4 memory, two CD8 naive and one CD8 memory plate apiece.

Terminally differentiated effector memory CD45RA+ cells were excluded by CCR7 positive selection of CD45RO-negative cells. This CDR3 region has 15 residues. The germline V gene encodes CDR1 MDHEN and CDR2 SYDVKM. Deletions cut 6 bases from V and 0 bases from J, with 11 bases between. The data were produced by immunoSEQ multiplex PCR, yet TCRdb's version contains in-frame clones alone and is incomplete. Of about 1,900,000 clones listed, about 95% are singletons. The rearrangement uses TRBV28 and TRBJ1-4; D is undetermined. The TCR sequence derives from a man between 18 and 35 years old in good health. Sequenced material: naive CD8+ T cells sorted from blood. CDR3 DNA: TGTGCCAGCAGCCCCCTACTAGCAACTAATGAAAAACTGTTTTTT. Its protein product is CASSPLLATNEKLFF.